This TCR beta chain was observed in a study of ipilimumab plus nivolumab after autologous stem cell transplantation. In germline, CDR1 is LNHDA, CDR2 SQIVND (reference sequence). The CDR3 has 15 amino acids. The ends lost 3 bases at V and 7 bases at J; junction bases unmatched: 7. Sequenced by immunoSEQ multiplex PCR; TCRdb stores in-frame clones only, minus some. The table has about 43,000 clones, about 88% seen once; the top ten hold approximately 0.83%. The chain joins TRBV19 to TRBJ2-1; 9 nucleotides agree with TRBD2. This TCR was sampled from a male donor with multiple myeloma. Sequencing used PBMCs, obtained in a trial of ipilimumab plus nivolumab as post-transplant consolidation. The CDR3 reads CASSISSGVPNEQFF. CDR3 bases: TGTGCCAGTAGTATTTCTAGCGGGGTTCCGAATGAGCAGTTCTTC.